These 12 T cell receptor beta chains share one sample of origin, sequenced in a study of T cells after yellow fever vaccination. A single record per CDR3 protein comes from TCRdb applying MiXCR to the 5' RACE reads. The sample has 95,000 to 100,000 distinct CDR3 sequences, 5.8% seen once. Source: CD8+ T cells sorted from PBMCs, taken 10 days after the yellow fever booster vaccination. All receptors come from a man younger than 35 who received the YFV17D yellow fever vaccine.

The gene calls are TRBV6-2 or TRBV6-3 and TRBJ2-7; the D call may be TRBD1 or TRBD2 (5 bases each). The V end was cut by 2 bases, the J end by 3 bases, with 11 bases between. The CDR3 covers 14 residues. Germline-derived CDR1 and CDR2 are MNHEY and SVGEGT. The CDR3 nucleotides read TGTGCCAGCAGTTACGGGGGACCCAACTACGAGCAGTACTTC. Its protein is CASSYGGPNYEQYF.

The gene calls are TRBV9 and TRBJ2-7; D is tentatively TRBD1 or TRBD2 (6 bases each). The CDR3 covers 14 residues. The germline V and J ends were trimmed by 4 bases and 3 bases, with 14 bases remaining between them. Per germline, CDR1 SGDLS and CDR2 YYNGEE. In DNA, the CDR3 is TGTGCCAGCAGCACCGCCGAGGGGGGCTACGAGCAGTACTTC. This encodes CASSTAEGGYEQYF.

CDR3 loop: CASSSGDRERLTDTQYF. DNA for the CDR3: TGCGCCAGCAGCTCGGGGGACAGGGAAAGACTCACAGATACGCAGTATTTT. The chain joins TRBV5-1 to TRBJ2-3; 9 bases are a match to TRBD1. The CDR3 covers 17 residues. Germline CDR1 SGHRS, CDR2 YFSETQ. J gave up 2 bases and V 3 bases, and 10 bases lay outside the gene matches.

This chain connects TRBV5-5 to TRBJ1-5, with TRBD1 identical over 8 bases. The germline CDR1 and CDR2 sequences are SGHKS and YYEKEE (reference sequence). The V segment lost 0 bases and the J segment 6 bases; nucleotides outside the gene matches: 2. CDR3 size: 14 residues. The CDR3 DNA is TGTGCCAGCAGCTTGGGGACAGGGAGTCAGCCCCAGCATTTT. Translation gives CASSLGTGSQPQHF.

In this sample, this clonotype turned up many times. The genes are TRBV5-4 and TRBJ2-7; TRBD2 matches at 12 bases. The germline gives CDR1 SGHNT, CDR2 YYREEE (reference sequence). The V segment lost 7 bases and the J segment 2 bases; nucleotides outside the gene matches: 10. The CDR3 runs 16 residues. This CDR3 reads CASRLTSGGLAYEQYF. The CDR3 region has the DNA TGTGCCAGCCGCCTCACTAGCGGGGGGCTTGCCTACGAGCAGTACTTC.

This clonotype has a count of ten or more. The rearrangement links TRBV2 to TRBJ1-2; D is unresolved. Germline values: CDR1 SNHLY, CDR2 FYNNEI. The CDR3 totals 16 residues. V lost 0 bases and J 8 bases, leaving 19 bases between the germline ends. CDR3 in amino acids: CASSEALSWREWGYTF. DNA of the CDR3: TGTGCCAGCAGTGAAGCGCTTTCTTGGAGGGAGTGGGGCTACACCTTC.

This clonotype was seen many times. The gene calls are TRBV5-1 and TRBJ2-7; D is possibly TRBD1 or TRBD2 (5 bases each). From germline, CDR1 is SGHRS and CDR2 YFSETQ. The CDR3 spans 15 residues. V shed 5 bases and J shed 0 bases, with 15 bases lying between them. CDR3 region: CASSPGTYSSYEQYF. CDR3 bases: TGCGCCAGCAGTCCTGGGACCTATAGCTCCTACGAGCAGTACTTC.

V and J are TRBV7-9 and TRBJ1-5; unclear D gene. Between the trimmed V and J ends, which lost 5 bases and 5 bases, there was a span of 7 bases. Per the germline V gene, CDR1 is SEHNR and CDR2 is FQNEAQ (reference sequence). The CDR3 is made up of 12 amino acids. The CDR3 loop reads CASSGSDQPQHF. The DNA of the CDR3 is TGTGCCAGCAGCGGGTCGGATCAGCCCCAGCATTTT.

CDR3 sequence reads: CASSPEGGRETQYF. The CDR3 nucleotides read TGTGCCAGCAGTCCCGAAGGGGGTAGGGAGACCCAGTACTTC. V usage is TRBV6-2 or TRBV6-3 and J usage is TRBJ2-5; a possible D gene is TRBD1 (6 bases). The CDR3 totals 14 residues. Germline lookup yields CDR1 MNHEY and CDR2 SVGEGT. Trimming left V 5 bases short and J 5 bases short, with 15 bases between.

This clonotype was found a few times. The chain carries TRBV29-1 and TRBJ2-2; D may be TRBD2 (7 bases). The V and J ends lost 4 bases and 4 bases respectively, with 10 bases between them. This CDR3 comprises 13 residues. CDR1 and CDR2 from the germline V gene are SQVTM and ANQGSEA. In nucleotides, the CDR3 is TGCAGCGTTGTCGGGGGGCCCACCGGGGAGCTGTTTTTT. As protein: CSVVGGPTGELFF.

J is TRBJ1-2 and V is TRBV7-9; no reliable D call. Per the germline V gene, CDR1 is SEHNR and CDR2 is FQNEAQ (reference sequence). This CDR3 has 16 amino acids. The ends were cut back, 5 bases at V and 0 bases at J, with 16 bases in the middle. As DNA, the CDR3 is TGTGCCAGCAGCCTCGAAGACATCTTTGCTAACTATGGCTACACCTTC. Translating gives CASSLEDIFANYGYTF.

This clonotype was detected only a few times. The chain couples TRBV5-1 to TRBJ2-4; D unresolved. This CDR3 spans 11 amino acids. The V end was cut by 3 bases, the J end by 2 bases, with 0 bases between. The germline V gene encodes CDR1 SGHRS and CDR2 YFSETQ. For the CDR3, the DNA is TGCGCCAGCAGCTCCAAAAACATTCAGTACTTC. Its translation: CASSSKNIQYF.